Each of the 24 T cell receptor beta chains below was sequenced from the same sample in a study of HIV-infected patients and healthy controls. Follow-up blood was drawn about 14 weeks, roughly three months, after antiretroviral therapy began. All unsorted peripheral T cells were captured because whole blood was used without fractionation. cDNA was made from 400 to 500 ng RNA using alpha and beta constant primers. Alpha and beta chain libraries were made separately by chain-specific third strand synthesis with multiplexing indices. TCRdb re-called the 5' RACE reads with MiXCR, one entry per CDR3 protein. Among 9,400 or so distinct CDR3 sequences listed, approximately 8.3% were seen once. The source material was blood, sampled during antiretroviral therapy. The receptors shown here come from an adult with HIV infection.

CDR3 in DNA: TGTGCCAGCAGTGGGACAGGGGGGGTTGAGCAGTTCTTC. Its translation is CASSGTGGVEQFF. The chain uses TRBV6-1 and TRBJ2-1; 10 bases match TRBD1. The CDR3 loop spans 13 amino acids. V gave up 4 bases and J gave up 9 bases; unmatched junction bases: 3. CDR1 and CDR2 (germline): MNHNS, SASEGT.

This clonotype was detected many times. The CDR3 protein is CASRRQGTDYSNQPQHF. The DNA for the CDR3 is TGTGCCAGCAGAAGACAGGGGACAGATTATAGCAATCAGCCCCAGCATTTT. The chain uses TRBV6-6 and TRBJ1-5; 8 bases line up with TRBD1. Losses at the gene ends were 6 bases for V and 0 bases for J; bases not matched to a gene: 10. CDR3 length: 17 residues. Germline assignment: CDR1 MNHNY and CDR2 SVGAGI (reference sequence).

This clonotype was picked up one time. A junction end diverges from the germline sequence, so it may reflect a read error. CDR3 sequence (DNA): TGTGTCAGCAGTCAAGGGGGCGCTTATGGCTACACCTTC. Protein: CVSSQGGAYGYTF. The gene calls are TRBV14 and TRBJ1-2, with 7 bases identical to TRBD1. Germline CDR1 reads SGHDN; CDR2 reads FVKESK. The CDR3 runs to 13 residues.

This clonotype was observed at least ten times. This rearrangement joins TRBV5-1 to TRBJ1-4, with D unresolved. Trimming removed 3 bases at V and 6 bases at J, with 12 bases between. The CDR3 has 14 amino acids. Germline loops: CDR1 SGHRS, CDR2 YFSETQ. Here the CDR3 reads CASSSVGGDEKLFF. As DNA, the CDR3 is TGCGCCAGCAGCTCCGTCGGTGGGGATGAAAAACTGTTTTTT.

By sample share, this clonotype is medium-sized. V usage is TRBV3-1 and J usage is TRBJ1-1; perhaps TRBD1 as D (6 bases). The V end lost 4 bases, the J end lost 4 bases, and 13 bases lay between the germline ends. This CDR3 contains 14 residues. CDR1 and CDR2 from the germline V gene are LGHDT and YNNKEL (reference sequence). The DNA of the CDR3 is TGTGCCAGCAGCCTACAGGGAAGGTTCACTGAAGCTTTCTTT. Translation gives CASSLQGRFTEAFF.

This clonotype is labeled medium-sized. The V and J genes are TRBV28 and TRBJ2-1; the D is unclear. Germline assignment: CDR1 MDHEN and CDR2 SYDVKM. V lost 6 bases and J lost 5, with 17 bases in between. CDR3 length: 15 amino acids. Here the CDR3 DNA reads TGTGCCAGCAGAATCGGGCCTCTTGAGCACAATGAGCAGTTCTTC. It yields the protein CASRIGPLEHNEQFF.

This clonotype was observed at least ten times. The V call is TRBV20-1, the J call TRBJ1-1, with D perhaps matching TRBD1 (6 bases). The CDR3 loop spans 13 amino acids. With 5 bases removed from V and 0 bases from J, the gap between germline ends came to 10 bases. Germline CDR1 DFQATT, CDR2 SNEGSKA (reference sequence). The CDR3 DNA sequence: TGCAGTGCTGGGGGCAGCATGAACACTGAAGCTTTCTTT. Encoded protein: CSAGGSMNTEAFF.

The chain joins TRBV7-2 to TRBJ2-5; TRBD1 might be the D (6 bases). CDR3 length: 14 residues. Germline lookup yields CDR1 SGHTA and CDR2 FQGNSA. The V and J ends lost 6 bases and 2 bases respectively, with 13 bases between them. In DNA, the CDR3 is TGTGCCAGCAGTTACACAGGGTCTCAAGAGACCCAGTACTTC. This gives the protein CASSYTGSQETQYF.

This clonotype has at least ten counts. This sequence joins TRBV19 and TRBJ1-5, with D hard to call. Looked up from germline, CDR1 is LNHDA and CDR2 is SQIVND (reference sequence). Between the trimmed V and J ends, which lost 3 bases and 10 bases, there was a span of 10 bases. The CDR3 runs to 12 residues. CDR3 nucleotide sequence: TGTGCCAGTAGTATCTCGAAGTTCCCCCAGCATTTT. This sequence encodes CASSISKFPQHF.

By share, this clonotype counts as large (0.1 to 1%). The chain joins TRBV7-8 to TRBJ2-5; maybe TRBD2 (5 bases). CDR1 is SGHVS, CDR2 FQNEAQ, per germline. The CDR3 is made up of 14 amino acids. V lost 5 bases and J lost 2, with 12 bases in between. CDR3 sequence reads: CASSLRTGQETQYF. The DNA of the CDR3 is TGTGCCAGCAGCCTAAGGACGGGGCAAGAGACCCAGTACTTC.

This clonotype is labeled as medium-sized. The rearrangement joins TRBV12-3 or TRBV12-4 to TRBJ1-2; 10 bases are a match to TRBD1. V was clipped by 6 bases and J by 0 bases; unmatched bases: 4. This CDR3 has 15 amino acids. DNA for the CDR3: TGTGCCAGCAGGCGGGACAGGGGAACTAACTATGGCTACACCTTC. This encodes CASRRDRGTNYGYTF.

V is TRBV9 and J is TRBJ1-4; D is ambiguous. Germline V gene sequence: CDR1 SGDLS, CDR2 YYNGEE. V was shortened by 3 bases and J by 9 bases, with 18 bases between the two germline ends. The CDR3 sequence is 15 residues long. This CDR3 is CASSANTAETKKLFF. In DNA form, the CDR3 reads TGTGCCAGCAGCGCGAACACGGCTGAGACGAAAAAACTGTTTTTT.

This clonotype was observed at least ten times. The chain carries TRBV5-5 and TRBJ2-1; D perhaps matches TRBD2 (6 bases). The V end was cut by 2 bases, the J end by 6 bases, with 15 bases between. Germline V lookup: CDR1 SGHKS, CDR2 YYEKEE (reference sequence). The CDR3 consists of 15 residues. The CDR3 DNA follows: TGTGCCAGCAGCTTCGAGGGGACTCCCGTCAATGAGCAGTTCTTC. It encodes CASSFEGTPVNEQFF.

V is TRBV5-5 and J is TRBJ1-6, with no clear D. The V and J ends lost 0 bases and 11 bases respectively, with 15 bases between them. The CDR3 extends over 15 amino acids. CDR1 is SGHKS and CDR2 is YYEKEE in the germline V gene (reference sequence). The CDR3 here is CASSLVSSVGAPLHF. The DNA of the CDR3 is TGTGCCAGCAGCTTGGTCTCTAGCGTCGGGGCACCCCTCCACTTT.

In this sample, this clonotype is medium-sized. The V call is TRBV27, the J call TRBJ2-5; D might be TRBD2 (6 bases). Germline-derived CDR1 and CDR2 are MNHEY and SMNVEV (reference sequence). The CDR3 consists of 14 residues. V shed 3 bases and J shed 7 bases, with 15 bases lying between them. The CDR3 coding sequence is TGTGCCAGCAGTTTGGCGGGGCTAGTCGGGACCCAGTACTTC. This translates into CASSLAGLVGTQYF.

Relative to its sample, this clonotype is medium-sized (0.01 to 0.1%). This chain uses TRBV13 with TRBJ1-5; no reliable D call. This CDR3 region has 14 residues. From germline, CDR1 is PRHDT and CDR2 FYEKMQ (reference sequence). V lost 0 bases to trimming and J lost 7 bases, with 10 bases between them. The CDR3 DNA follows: TGTGCCAGCAGCTTAGGGGGTCCTGGGCAGCCCCAGCATTTT. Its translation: CASSLGGPGQPQHF.

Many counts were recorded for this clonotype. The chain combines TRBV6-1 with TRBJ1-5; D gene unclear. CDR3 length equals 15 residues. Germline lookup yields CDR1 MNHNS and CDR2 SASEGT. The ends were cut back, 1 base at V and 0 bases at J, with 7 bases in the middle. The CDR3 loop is CASSEGRASNQPQHF. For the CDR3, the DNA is TGTGCCAGCAGTGAAGGGCGTGCTAGCAATCAGCCCCAGCATTTT.

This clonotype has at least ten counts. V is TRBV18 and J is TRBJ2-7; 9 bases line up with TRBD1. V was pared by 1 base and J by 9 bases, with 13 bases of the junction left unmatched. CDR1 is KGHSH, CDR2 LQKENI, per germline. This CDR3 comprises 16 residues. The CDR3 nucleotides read TGTGCCAGCTCACCACTAGGGGGACAGGGAGGAGGTGTGCAGTACTTC. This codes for CASSPLGGQGGGVQYF.

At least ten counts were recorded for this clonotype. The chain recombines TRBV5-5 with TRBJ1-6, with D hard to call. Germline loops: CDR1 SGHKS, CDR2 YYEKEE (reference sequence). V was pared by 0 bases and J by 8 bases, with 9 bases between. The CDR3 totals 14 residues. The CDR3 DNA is TGTGCCAGCAGCTTGGTAACCGGATATTCACCCCTCCACTTT. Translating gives CASSLVTGYSPLHF.

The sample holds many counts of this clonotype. DNA of the CDR3: TGTGCCAGCTCCGCACCGGATAGCAGCCACGAGCAGTACTTC. It codes for CASSAPDSSHEQYF. The V and J genes are TRBV18 and TRBJ2-7; no firm D call. Trimming cost V 6 bases and J 5 bases, with 17 bases left between them. Germline values: CDR1 KGHSH, CDR2 LQKENI. This CDR3 spans 14 amino acids.

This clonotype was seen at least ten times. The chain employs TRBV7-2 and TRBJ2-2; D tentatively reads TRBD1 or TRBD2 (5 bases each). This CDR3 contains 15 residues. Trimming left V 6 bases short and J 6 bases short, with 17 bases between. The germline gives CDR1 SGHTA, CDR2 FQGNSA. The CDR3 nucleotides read TGTGCCAGCAGGCCAGGGCCCGGGGTGGCCGGGGAGCTGTTTTTT. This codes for CASRPGPGVAGELFF.

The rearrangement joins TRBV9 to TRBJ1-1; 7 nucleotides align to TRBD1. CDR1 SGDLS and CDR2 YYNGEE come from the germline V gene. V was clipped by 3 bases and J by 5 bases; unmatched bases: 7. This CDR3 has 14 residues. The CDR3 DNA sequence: TGTGCCAGCAGCGCCATTACAGGGGAGACTGAAGCTTTCTTT. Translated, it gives CASSAITGETEAFF.

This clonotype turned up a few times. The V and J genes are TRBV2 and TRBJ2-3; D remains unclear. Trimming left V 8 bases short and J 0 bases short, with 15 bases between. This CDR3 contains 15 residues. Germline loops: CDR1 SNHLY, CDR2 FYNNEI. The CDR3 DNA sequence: TGTGCCAGCGGTACATGGACCGCTAGCACAGATACGCAGTATTTT. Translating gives CASGTWTASTDTQYF. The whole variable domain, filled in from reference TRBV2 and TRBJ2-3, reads EPEVTQTPSHQVTQMGQEVILRCVPISNHLYFYWYRQILGQKVEFLVSFYNNEISEKSEIFDDQFSVERPDGSNFTLKIRSTKLEDSAMYFCASGTWTASTDTQYFGPGTRLTVL.

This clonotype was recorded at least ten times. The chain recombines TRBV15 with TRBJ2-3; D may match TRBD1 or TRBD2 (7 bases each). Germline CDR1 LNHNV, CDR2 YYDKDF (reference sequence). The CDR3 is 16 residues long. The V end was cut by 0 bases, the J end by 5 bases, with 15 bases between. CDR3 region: CATSRESGGAKDTQYF. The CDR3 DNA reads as TGTGCCACCAGCAGAGAATCAGGGGGGGCTAAAGATACGCAGTATTTT. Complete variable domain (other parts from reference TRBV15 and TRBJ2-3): DAMVIQNPRYQVTQFGKPVTLSCSQTLNHNVMYWYQQKSSQAPKLLFHYYDKDFNNEADTPDNFQSRRPNTSFCFLDIRSPGLGDTAMYLCATSRESGGAKDTQYFGPGTRLTVL.